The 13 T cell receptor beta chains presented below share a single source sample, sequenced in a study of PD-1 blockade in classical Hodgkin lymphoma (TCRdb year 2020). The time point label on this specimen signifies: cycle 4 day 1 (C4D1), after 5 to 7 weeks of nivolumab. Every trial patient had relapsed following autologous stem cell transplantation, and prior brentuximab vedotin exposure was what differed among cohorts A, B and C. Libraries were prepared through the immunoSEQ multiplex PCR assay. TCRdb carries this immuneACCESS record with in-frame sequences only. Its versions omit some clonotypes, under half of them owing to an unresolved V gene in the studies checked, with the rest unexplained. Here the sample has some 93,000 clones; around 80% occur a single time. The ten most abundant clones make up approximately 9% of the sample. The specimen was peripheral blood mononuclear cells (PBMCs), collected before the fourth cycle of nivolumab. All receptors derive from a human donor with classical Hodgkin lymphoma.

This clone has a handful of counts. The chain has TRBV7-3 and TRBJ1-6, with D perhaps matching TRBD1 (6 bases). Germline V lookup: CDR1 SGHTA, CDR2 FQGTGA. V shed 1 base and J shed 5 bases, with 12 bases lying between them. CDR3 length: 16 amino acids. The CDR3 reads CASSLRPRTDNSPLHF. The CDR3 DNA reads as TGTGCCAGCAGCTTAAGGCCAAGGACAGATAATTCACCCCTCCACTTT.

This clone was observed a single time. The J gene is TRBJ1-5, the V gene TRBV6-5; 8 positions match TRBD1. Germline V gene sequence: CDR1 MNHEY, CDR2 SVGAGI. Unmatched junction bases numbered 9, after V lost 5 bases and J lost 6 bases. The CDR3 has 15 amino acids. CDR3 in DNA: TGTGCCAGCAGTGTGGGACAGGTGGCTAGTCAGCCCCAGCATTTT. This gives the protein CASSVGQVASQPQHF.

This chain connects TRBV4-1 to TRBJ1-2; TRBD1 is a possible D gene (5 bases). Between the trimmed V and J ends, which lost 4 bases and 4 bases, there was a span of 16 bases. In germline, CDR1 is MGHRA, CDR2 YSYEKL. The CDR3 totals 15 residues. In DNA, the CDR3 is TGCGCCAGCAGCCCACAACTAGGAGGGACCTATGGCTACACCTTC. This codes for CASSPQLGGTYGYTF.

Here the CDR3 DNA reads TGTGCCAGCAGCGTAGTAGGGACAGATGAAAAACTGTTTTTT. Translated, it gives CASSVVGTDEKLFF. This chain connects TRBV9 to TRBJ1-4, with 7 bases identical to TRBD1. The V gene's germline CDR1 is SGDLS and CDR2 YYNGEE. The trim removed 0 bases at V and 6 bases at J, leaving 2 bases unmatched. This CDR3 contains 14 residues. The whole variable domain, remainder taken from reference TRBV9 and TRBJ1-4, is DSGVTQTPKHLITATGQRVTLRCSPRSGDLSVYWYQQSLDQGLQFLIQYYNGEERAKGNILERFSAQQFPDLHSELNLSSLELGDSALYFCASSVVGTDEKLFFGSGTQLSVL.

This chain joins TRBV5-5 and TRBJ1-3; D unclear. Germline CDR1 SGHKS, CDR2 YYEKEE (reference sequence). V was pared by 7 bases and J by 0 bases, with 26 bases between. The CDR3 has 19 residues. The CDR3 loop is CASDLWPGEGTSSGNTIYF. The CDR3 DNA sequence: TGTGCCAGCGACCTTTGGCCAGGAGAGGGCACGAGCTCTGGAAACACCATATATTTT. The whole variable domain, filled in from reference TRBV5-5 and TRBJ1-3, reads DAGVTQSPTHLIKTRGQQVTLRCSPISGHKSVSWYQQVLGQGPQFIFQYYEKEERGRGNFPDRFSARQFPNYSSELNVNALLLGDSALYLCASDLWPGEGTSSGNTIYFGEGSWLTVV.

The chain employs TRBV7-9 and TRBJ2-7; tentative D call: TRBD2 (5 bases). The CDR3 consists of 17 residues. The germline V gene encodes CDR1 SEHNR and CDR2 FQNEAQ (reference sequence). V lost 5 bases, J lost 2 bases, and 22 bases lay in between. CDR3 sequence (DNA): TGTGCCAGCAGCAGAGACGGGGTAATATCTGCTGCCTACGAGCAGTACTTC. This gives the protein CASSRDGVISAAYEQYF.

The CDR3 DNA sequence: TGTGCCAGCTCACCAAGTTCCGGACAGGCAAACACTGAAGCTTTCTTT. This codes for CASSPSSGQANTEAFF. The chain is built from TRBV18 and TRBJ1-1; 7 bases align to TRBD1. The CDR3 contains 16 residues. J gave up 2 bases and V 2 bases, and 8 bases lay outside the gene matches. Germline CDR1 reads KGHSH; CDR2 reads LQKENI.

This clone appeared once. CDR3 amino acids: CASSLHNRPTTEQYF. Written as DNA, the CDR3 is TGTGCCAGCAGCTTGCATAACAGGCCGACTACCGAGCAGTACTTC. This chain connects TRBV5-6 to TRBJ2-7, with D perhaps being TRBD1 or TRBD2 (5 bases each). The CDR3 sequence is 15 residues long. Germline loops: CDR1 SGHDT, CDR2 YYEEEE. The ends were cut back, 1 base at V and 6 bases at J, with 17 bases in the middle.

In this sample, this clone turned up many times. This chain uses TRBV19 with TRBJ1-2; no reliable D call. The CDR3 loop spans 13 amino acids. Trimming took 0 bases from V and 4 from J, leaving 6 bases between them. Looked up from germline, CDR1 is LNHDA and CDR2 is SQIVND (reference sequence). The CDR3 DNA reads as TGTGCCAGTAGTATAGATTACAGCTATGGCTACACCTTC. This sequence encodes CASSIDYSYGYTF.

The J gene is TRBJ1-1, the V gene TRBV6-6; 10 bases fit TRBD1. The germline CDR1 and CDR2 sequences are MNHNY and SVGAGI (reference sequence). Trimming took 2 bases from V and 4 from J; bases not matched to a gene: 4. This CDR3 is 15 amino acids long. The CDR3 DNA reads TGTGCCAGCAGTTACGGGACAGGGGAGGGCACTGAAGCTTTCTTT. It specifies CASSYGTGEGTEAFF.

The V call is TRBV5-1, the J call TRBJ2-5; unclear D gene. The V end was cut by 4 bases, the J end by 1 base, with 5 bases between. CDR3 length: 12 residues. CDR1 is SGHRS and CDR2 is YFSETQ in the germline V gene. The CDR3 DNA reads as TGCGCCAGCAGCAGCCCCCAAGAGACCCAGTACTTC. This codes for CASSSPQETQYF.

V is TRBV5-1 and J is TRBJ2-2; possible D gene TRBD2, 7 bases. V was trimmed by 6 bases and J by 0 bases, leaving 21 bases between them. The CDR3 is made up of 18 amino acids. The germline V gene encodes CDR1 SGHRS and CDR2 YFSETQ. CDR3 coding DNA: TGCGCCAGCACCCCCGGGGGGCGCATCCTTTCGAACACCGGGGAGCTGTTTTTT. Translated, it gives CASTPGGRILSNTGELFF.

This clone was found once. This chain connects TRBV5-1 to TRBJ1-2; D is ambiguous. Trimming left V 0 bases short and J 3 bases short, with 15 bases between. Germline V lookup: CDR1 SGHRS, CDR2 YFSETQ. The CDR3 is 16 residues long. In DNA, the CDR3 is TGCGCCAGCAGCTTGGTACCTCCGGAATACGACTATGGCTACACCTTC. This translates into CASSLVPPEYDYGYTF. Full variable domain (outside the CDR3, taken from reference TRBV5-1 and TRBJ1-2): KAGVTQTPRYLIKTRGQQVTLSCSPISGHRSVSWYQQTPGQGLQFLFEYFSETQRNKGNFPGRFSGRQFSNSRSEMNVSTLELGDSALYLCASSLVPPEYDYGYTFGSGTRLTVV.